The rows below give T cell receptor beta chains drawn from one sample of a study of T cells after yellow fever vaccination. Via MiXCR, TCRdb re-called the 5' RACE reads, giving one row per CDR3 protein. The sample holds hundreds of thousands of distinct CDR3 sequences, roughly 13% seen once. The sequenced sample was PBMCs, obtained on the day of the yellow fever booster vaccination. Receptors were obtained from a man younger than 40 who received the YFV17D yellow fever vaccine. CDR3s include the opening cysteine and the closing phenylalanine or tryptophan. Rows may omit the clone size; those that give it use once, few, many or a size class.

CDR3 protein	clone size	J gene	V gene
CSVAGGPQETQYF	-	TRBJ2-5	TRBV29-1
CSVESGGNYNEQFF	few	TRBJ2-1	TRBV29-1
CSAGSLEGNEQFF	few	TRBJ2-1	TRBV20-1
CASSRGRRTNTEAFF	-	TRBJ1-1	TRBV6-1
CASSWTSGRTRSYEQYF	-	TRBJ2-7	TRBV5-6
CASSQGRSGGTQYF	-	TRBJ2-5	TRBV14
CASSPGSTDTQYF	many	TRBJ2-3	TRBV18
CASSKLGQNYGYTF	-	TRBJ1-2	TRBV6-1
CSAPSSGSTGELFF	few	TRBJ2-2	TRBV20-1
CSASAARTDTQYF	-	TRBJ2-3	TRBV20-1
CASSESPGTSGKYF	few	TRBJ2-3	TRBV10-1
CASSLASANTEAFF	few	TRBJ1-1	TRBV5-1
CASSYVGSFQYF	few	TRBJ2-4	TRBV6-2/TRBV6-3
CASSQDFLARGNEQFF	-	TRBJ2-1	TRBV4-1
CASSPNSGRTDTQYF	-	TRBJ2-3	TRBV4-3
CASSQPGLAWETQYF	few	TRBJ2-5	TRBV14
CASSLPGTDTQYF	many	TRBJ2-3	TRBV7-3
CASSQANLRRTDTQYF	-	TRBJ2-3	TRBV14
CASSSLKGLAGAADTQYF	-	TRBJ2-3	TRBV5-1
CASSLGPTNEQFF	few	TRBJ2-1	TRBV27
CSAVGLADFYNEQFF	-	TRBJ2-1	TRBV20-1
CASSSYRGTEAFF	few	TRBJ1-1	TRBV12-3/TRBV12-4
CASSSSLAGGPGNEQFF	few	TRBJ2-1	TRBV6-2/TRBV6-3
CASSPIGEDYNEQFF	-	TRBJ2-1	TRBV27
CASSRRTGEPALVFSGANVLTF	many	TRBJ2-6	TRBV4-2
CASSYRQDSYEQYF	few	TRBJ2-7	TRBV6-8
CAWEGSRQKKLFF	few	TRBJ1-4	TRBV30
CASSRGTIGPGELFF	few	TRBJ2-2	TRBV7-2
CSVSLGVNTEAFF	few	TRBJ1-1	TRBV29-1
CAISVQGTGELFF	few	TRBJ2-2	TRBV10-3
CASSQDDLADSYEQYF	-	TRBJ2-7	TRBV4-3
CASRPPSGRAYEQYF	few	TRBJ2-7	TRBV6-1
CAITPSGLYNEQFF	-	TRBJ2-1	TRBV10-3
CAIKGEGNQPQHF	-	TRBJ1-5	TRBV10-3
CASSQDTNNEQFF	-	TRBJ2-1	TRBV4-3
CASSGTSGQYNEQFF	few	TRBJ2-1	TRBV6-2/TRBV6-3
CASSLQVLNTGELFF	few	TRBJ2-2	TRBV7-9
CASSVRGDSPLHF	-	TRBJ1-6	TRBV7-9
CASSSRRANTDTQYF	-	TRBJ2-3	TRBV27
CASSLGGPNSEQYF	-	TRBJ2-7	TRBV7-8
CASSLVGSRTDTQYF	-	TRBJ2-3	TRBV7-9
CSARRDGSSYEQYF	-	TRBJ2-7	TRBV29-1
CASSLWGAEETQYF	many	TRBJ2-5	TRBV7-6
CASSFGTNNYGYTF	many	TRBJ1-2	TRBV5-1
CASSEASRSYNEQFF	few	TRBJ2-1	TRBV5-6
CASAPGQETQYF	few	TRBJ2-5	TRBV12-5
CSAPGQGGYEQFF	few	TRBJ2-1	TRBV20-1